These 5 T cell receptor beta chains share one sample of origin, sequenced in a study of blood T cell repertoires in COVID-19. Some clones are missing from TCRdb's copy, which holds only in-frame ones; the method was immunoSEQ multiplex PCR. This sample has a few hundred thousand clones, with more than 75% found just once. The sample taken for sequencing was peripheral blood. These TCRs come from a woman aged 25-40 years with COVID-19, enrolled during active disease.

The chain uses TRBV25-1 and TRBJ2-4; D might be TRBD2 (6 bases). CDR3 length: 14 amino acids. Germline V CDR1 and CDR2: MGHDK, SYGVNS. Trimming took off 4 bases at V and 8 bases at J, with 15 bases between the two ends. CDR3 sequence (DNA): TGTGCCAGCAGTGGTCCCCCCCGGAGGGACATTCAGTACTTC. It yields the protein CASSGPPRRDIQYF.

The chain links TRBV30 to TRBJ2-2; 8 positions agree with TRBD2. Germline loops: CDR1 GTSNPN, CDR2 SVGIG (reference sequence). The CDR3 sequence is 15 residues long. V lost 8 bases, J lost 6 bases, and 14 bases stayed unmatched. The CDR3 here is CAANLGLVESGELFF. CDR3 in DNA: TGTGCCGCGAACCTGGGACTAGTGGAGTCCGGGGAGCTGTTTTTT.

V and J are TRBV28 and TRBJ1-2, with TRBD1 as a possible D gene (5 bases). The germline V and J ends were trimmed by 10 bases and 4 bases, with 13 bases remaining between them. Germline CDR1 is MDHEN and CDR2 is SYDVKM. The CDR3 is 12 residues long. Here the CDR3 DNA reads TGTGCCATCTCCGGGGGTAGCTATGGCTACACCTTC. Translating gives CAISGGSYGYTF.

The CDR3 reads CASSSTGRPGGEKLFF. In DNA form, the CDR3 reads TGTGCCAGCAGTTCTACGGGGAGACCCGGAGGGGAAAAACTGTTTTTT. The V gene is TRBV6-5, the J gene TRBJ1-4; D remains unclear. V was shortened by 4 bases and J by 8 bases, with 20 bases between the two germline ends. Germline V gives CDR1 MNHEY, CDR2 SVGAGI. This CDR3 region has 16 residues.

The count of this clone is one. V gene TRBV12-3 or TRBV12-4 combines with J gene TRBJ2-5, with D possibly matching TRBD2 (6 bases). CDR3 size: 13 residues. Trimming took off 3 bases at V and 4 bases at J, with 9 bases between the two ends. The CDR3 loop reads CASSLSGLETQYF. In DNA form, the CDR3 reads TGTGCCAGCAGTTTGAGCGGGCTAGAGACCCAGTACTTC.